This T cell receptor beta chain was captured by sequencing in a study of early T cells in non-severe SARS-CoV-2 infection. TCRdb processed the 5' RACE reads anew with MiXCR; each CDR3 protein has one entry. The table includes fewer than 100,000 distinct CDR3 sequences, more than 7.5% detected once. The length of the CDR3 is 14 residues. From germline, CDR1 is DFQATT and CDR2 SNEGSKA (reference sequence). The V gene lost 2 bases and the J gene lost 5 bases, with 15 bases spanning the gap. The source of this sequence is an adult who was a healthcare worker with PCR-confirmed SARS-CoV-2 infection or an uninfected control (not recorded which). The V gene is TRBV20-1, the J gene TRBJ2-5; perhaps D is TRBD1 or TRBD2 (5 bases each). Sequencing was done on a sample of whole blood. As DNA, the CDR3 is TGCAGTGCTAGAAAGGGGCTAGCTAGGGAGACCCAGTACTTC. Its translation: CSARKGLARETQYF.